One and the same sample provided the 5 T cell receptor beta chains below, sequenced in a study of CD8+ T cells in alopecia areata. cDNA serving as the sequencing template came from extracted, reverse transcribed RNA. Measured with immunoSEQ multiplex PCR; TCRdb has only the in-frame clones, and not every one. Among 93,000 or so clones listed, 55% were seen once. What was sequenced was CD4+ T cells sorted from blood. The receptors were gathered from a human donor in good health.

The rearrangement uses TRBV11-1 and TRBJ2-1; TRBD2 matches 11 bases. The CDR3 has 16 amino acids. V shed 5 bases and J 9 bases; nucleotides not matched to a gene: 12. Germline CDR1 is SGHAT and CDR2 is FQDESV (reference sequence). DNA of the CDR3: TGTGCCAGCAGCAGTCGACTAGCGGGAAAATACGGTGAGCAGTTCTTC. Residues: CASSSRLAGKYGEQFF.

The rearrangement joins TRBV28 to TRBJ1-5; D possibly corresponds to TRBD1 (5 bases). Trimming removed 3 bases from V and 1 base from J, with 13 bases in between. The CDR3 has 16 residues. CDR1 and CDR2 from the germline V gene are MDHEN and SYDVKM. The CDR3 coding sequence is TGTGCCAGCAGTTTCAGGGTAGGTAGGAGCAATCAGCCCCAGCATTTT. Translated, it gives CASSFRVGRSNQPQHF.

V gene TRBV5-5 combines with J gene TRBJ2-1; unclear D gene. Deletions cut 6 bases from V and 10 bases from J, with 8 bases between. In germline, CDR1 is SGHKS, CDR2 YYEKEE (reference sequence). The CDR3 contains 10 residues. The CDR3 DNA reads TGTGCCAGCACTCAGAGCGAGCAGTTCTTC. Amino acids: CASTQSEQFF.

The rearrangement uses TRBV7-8 and TRBJ2-7; D perhaps matches TRBD2 (5 bases). This CDR3 has 12 amino acids. Germline CDR1 and CDR2: SGHVS and FQNEAQ. Trimming shortened V by 7 bases and J by 7 bases, and 14 bases separated the two germline ends. In DNA, the CDR3 is TGTGCCAGCACCACCCCCCCGGGGGAGCAGTACTTC. As protein: CASTTPPGEQYF.

This rearrangement joins TRBV7-2 to TRBJ2-3; tentative D call: TRBD2 (5 bases). There are 14 residues in the CDR3. V lost 3 bases to trimming and J lost 2 bases, with 9 bases between them. CDR1 is SGHTA and CDR2 is FQGNSA in the germline V gene. The CDR3 sequence is CASSFREHTDTQYF. The CDR3, as DNA: TGTGCCAGCAGCTTCCGGGAACACACAGATACGCAGTATTTT.